The 3 T cell receptor beta chains below were found in one sample sequenced in a study of early T cells in non-severe SARS-CoV-2 infection. MiXCR, applied by TCRdb to the 5' RACE reads, yields one record per CDR3 protein. The repertoire holds tens of thousands of distinct CDR3 sequences, with over 10% as singletons. What was sequenced was whole blood. These receptors were collected from an adult who was a healthcare worker with PCR-confirmed SARS-CoV-2 infection or an uninfected control (not recorded which).

At least ten counts were recorded for this clonotype. CDR3 in amino acids: CSARDLGTLGQSNTEAFF. The DNA of the CDR3 is TGCAGTGCTAGAGATCTCGGCACCCTAGGACAGTCGAACACTGAAGCTTTCTTT. The gene calls are TRBV20-1 and TRBJ1-1; a weak D match, TRBD1 (6 bases). Germline lookup yields CDR1 DFQATT and CDR2 SNEGSKA (reference sequence). V shed 0 bases and J shed 1 base, with 21 bases lying between them. This CDR3 contains 18 residues.

This clonotype was detected ten times or more. The genes are TRBV6-5 and TRBJ2-1; possibly TRBD1 for D (5 bases). The CDR3 is made up of 14 amino acids. Germline V gene lookup returns CDR1 MNHEY and CDR2 SVGAGI. V shed 0 bases and J shed 9 bases, with 12 bases lying between them. The CDR3 nucleotides are TGTGCCAGCAGTTACTCTCTGGGTGGGGCTGAGCAGTTCTTC. Translation gives CASSYSLGGAEQFF.

This clonotype appeared many times. The chain links TRBV19 to TRBJ2-5, with D tentatively TRBD1 (5 bases). Per the germline V gene, CDR1 is LNHDA and CDR2 is SQIVND (reference sequence). There are 11 residues in the CDR3. Trimming cost V 9 bases and J 5 bases, with 10 bases left between them. The CDR3 region is CASRVGETQYF. Written as DNA, the CDR3 is TGTGCCAGCAGGGTGGGGGAGACCCAGTACTTC.